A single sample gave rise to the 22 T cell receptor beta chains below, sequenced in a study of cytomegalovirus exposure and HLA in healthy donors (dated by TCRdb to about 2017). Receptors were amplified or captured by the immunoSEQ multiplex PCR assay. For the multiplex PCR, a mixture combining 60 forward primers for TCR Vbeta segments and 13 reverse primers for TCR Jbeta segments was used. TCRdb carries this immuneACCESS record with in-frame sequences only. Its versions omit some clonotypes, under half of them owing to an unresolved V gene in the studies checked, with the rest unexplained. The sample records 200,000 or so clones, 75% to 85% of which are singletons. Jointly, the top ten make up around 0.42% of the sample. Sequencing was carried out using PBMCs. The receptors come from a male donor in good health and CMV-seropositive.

CDR3: CASSRTGFYEQYF. In DNA form, the CDR3 reads TGTGCCAGCAGCCGGACAGGGTTCTACGAGCAGTACTTC. This chain uses TRBV27 with TRBJ2-7; 8 positions agree with TRBD1. The CDR3 is 13 amino acids. The junction had 4 bases not matched to a gene; V was cut back by 6 bases and J by 3 bases. CDR1 and CDR2 from the germline V gene are MNHEY and SMNVEV (reference sequence).

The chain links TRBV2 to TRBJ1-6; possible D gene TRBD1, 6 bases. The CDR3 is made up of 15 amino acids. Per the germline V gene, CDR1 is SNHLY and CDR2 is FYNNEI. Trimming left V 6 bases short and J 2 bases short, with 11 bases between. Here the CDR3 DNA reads TGTGCCAGCAGGACAGGAGAAACCTATAATTCACCCCTCCACTTT. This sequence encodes CASRTGETYNSPLHF.

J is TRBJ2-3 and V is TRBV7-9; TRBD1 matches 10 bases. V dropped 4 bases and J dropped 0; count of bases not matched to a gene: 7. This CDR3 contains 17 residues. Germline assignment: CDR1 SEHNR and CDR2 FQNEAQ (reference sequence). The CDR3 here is CASSSTRTGGSTDTQYF. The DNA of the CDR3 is TGTGCCAGCAGCTCTACCCGGACAGGGGGGAGCACAGATACGCAGTATTTT.

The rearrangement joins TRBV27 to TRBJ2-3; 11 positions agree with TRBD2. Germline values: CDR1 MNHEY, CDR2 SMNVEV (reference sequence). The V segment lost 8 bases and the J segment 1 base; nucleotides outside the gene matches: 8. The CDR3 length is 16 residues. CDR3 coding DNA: TGTGCCAGCGGATCTAGCGGGGGGAGAGGCACAGATACGCAGTATTTT. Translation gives CASGSSGGRGTDTQYF.

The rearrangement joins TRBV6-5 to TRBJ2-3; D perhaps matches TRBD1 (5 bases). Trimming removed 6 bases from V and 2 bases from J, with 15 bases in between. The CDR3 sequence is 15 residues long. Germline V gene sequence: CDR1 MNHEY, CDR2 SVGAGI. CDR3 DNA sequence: TGTGCCAGCAGGGTCCGGGCAGGGCCCACAGATACGCAGTATTTT. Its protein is CASRVRAGPTDTQYF.

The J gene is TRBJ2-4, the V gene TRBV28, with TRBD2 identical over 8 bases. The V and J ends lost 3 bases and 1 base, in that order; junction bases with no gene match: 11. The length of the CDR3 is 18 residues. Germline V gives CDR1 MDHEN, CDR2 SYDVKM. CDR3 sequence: CASSFLAGRGLAKNIQYF. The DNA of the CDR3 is TGTGCCAGCAGTTTTTTAGCGGGAAGGGGGTTGGCCAAAAACATTCAGTACTTC.

The CDR3 sequence: CSVATGTGAYEQYF. CDR3 nucleotide sequence: TGCAGCGTAGCGACCGGGACAGGGGCCTACGAGCAGTACTTC. The chain has TRBV29-1 and TRBJ2-7; 10 bases map to TRBD1. The germline CDR1 and CDR2 sequences are SQVTM and ANQGSEA. J gave up 2 bases and V 6 bases, and 7 bases lay outside the gene matches. The CDR3 contains 14 residues.

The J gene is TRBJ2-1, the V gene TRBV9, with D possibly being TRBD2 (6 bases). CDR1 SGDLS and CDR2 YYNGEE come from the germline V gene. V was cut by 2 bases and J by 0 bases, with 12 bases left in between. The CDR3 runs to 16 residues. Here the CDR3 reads CASSVGGRSSYNEQFF. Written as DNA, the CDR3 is TGTGCCAGCAGCGTCGGGGGTCGAAGCTCCTACAATGAGCAGTTCTTC.

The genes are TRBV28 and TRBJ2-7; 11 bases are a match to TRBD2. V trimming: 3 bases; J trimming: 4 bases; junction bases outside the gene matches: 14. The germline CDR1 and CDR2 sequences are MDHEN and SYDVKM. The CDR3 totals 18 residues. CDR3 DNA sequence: TGTGCCAGCAGTTTTGACGAAACTAGCGGGAGTTTCGGGTACGAGCAGTACTTC. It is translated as CASSFDETSGSFGYEQYF.

As DNA, the CDR3 is TGTGCCAGCAGCACGCGGGGGCAGGGTGAGCAGTTCTTC. Translation gives CASSTRGQGEQFF. V gene TRBV7-3 combines with J gene TRBJ2-1; a possible D gene is TRBD2 (7 bases). Trimming left V 5 bases short and J 9 bases short, with 14 bases between. This CDR3 comprises 13 residues. In germline, CDR1 is SGHTA, CDR2 FQGTGA.

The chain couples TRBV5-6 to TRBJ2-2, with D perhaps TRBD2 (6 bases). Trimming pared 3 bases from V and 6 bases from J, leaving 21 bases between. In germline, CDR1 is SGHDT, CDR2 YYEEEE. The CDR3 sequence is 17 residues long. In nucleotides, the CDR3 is TGTGCCAGCAGCTCCCCCAGCACTAGCAATCTTCCCGGGGAGCTGTTTTTT. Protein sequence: CASSSPSTSNLPGELFF.

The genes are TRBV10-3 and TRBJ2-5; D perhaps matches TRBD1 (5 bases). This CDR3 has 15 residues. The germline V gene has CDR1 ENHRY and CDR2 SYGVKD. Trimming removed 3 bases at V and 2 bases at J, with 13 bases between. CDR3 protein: CAISDPTRAQETQYF. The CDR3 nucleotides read TGTGCCATCAGTGACCCAACCAGGGCACAAGAGACCCAGTACTTC.

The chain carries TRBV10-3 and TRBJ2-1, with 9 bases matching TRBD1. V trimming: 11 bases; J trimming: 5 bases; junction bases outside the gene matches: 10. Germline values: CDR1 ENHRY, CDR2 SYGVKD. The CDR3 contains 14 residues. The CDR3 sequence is CAVTGTGLNNEQFF. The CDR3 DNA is TGTGCCGTAACCGGGACAGGGCTGAACAATGAGCAGTTCTTC.

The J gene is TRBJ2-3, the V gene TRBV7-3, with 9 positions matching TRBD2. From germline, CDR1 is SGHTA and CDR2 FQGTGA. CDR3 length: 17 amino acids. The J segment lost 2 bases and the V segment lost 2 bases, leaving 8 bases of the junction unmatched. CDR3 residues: CASSLAGSGGPTDTQYF. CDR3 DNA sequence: TGTGCCAGCAGCTTAGCGGGAAGCGGGGGGCCCACAGATACGCAGTATTTT.

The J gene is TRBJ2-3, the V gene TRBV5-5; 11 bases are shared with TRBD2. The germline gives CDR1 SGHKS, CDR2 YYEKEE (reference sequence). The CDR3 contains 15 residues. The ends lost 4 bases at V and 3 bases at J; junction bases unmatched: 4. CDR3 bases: TGTGCCAGCAGCCCGACTAGCGGGATTACAGATACGCAGTATTTT. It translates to CASSPTSGITDTQYF.

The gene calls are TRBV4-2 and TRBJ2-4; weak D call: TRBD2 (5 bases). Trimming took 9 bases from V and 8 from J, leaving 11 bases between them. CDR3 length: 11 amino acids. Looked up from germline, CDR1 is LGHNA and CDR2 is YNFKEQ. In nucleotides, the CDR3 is TGTGCCAGTGGACTGAGCGACATTCAGTACTTC. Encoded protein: CASGLSDIQYF.

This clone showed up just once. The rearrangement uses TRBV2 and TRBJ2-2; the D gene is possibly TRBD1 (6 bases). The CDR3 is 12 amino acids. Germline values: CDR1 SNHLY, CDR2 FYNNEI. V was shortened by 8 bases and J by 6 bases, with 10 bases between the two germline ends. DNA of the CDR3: TGTGCCAGCGTACAGGGTCCCGGGGAGCTGTTTTTT. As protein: CASVQGPGELFF.

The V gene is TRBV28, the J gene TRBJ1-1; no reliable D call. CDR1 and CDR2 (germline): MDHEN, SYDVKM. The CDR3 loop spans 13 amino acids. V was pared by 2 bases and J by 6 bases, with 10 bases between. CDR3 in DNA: TGTGCCAGCAGTTTAGACCGGGTGGCTGAAGCTTTCTTT. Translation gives CASSLDRVAEAFF.

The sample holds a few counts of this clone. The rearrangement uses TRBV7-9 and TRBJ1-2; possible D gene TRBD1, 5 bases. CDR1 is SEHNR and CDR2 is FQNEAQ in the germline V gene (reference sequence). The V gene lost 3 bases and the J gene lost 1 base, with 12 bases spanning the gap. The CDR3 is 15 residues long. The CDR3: CASSLDNSFNYGYTF. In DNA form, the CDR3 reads TGTGCCAGCAGCTTGGACAATAGCTTTAACTATGGCTACACCTTC. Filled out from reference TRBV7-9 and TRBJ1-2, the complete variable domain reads DTGVSQNPRHKITKRGQNVTFRCDPISEHNRLYWYRQTLGQGPEFLTYFQNEAQLEKSRLLSDRFSAERPKGSFSTLEIQRTEQGDSAMYLCASSLDNSFNYGYTFGSGTRLTVV.

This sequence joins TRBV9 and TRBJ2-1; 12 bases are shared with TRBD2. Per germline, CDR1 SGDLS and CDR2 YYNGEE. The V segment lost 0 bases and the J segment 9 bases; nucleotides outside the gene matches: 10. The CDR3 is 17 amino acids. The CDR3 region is CASSVGRGLAGNGEQFF. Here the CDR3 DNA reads TGTGCCAGCAGCGTAGGTAGAGGACTAGCGGGAAATGGTGAGCAGTTCTTC.

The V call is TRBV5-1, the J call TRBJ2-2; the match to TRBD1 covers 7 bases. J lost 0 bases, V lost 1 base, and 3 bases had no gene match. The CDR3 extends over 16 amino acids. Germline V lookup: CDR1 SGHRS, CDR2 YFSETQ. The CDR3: CASSLYGTANTGELFF. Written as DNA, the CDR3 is TGCGCCAGCAGCTTGTACGGGACAGCGAACACCGGGGAGCTGTTTTTT.

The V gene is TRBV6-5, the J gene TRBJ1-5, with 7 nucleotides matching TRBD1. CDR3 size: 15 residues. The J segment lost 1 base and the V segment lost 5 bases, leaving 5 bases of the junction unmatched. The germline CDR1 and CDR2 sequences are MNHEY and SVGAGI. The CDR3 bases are TGTGCCAGCAGTCGCGGACAGGCGAGCAATCAGCCCCAGCATTTT. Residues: CASSRGQASNQPQHF.